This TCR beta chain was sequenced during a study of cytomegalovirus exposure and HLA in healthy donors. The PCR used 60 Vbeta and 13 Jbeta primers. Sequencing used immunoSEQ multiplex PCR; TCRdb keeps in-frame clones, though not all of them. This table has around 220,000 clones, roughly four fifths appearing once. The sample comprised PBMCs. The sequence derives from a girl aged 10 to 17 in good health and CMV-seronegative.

In DNA, the CDR3 is TGTGCCAGCAGCTTAAAAAGCGGCTCTGGGGCCAACGTCCTGACTTTC. It specifies CASSLKSGSGANVLTF. The chain employs TRBV7-3 and TRBJ2-6; a weak D match, TRBD2 (5 bases). The CDR3 is 16 amino acids. Trimming pared 1 base from V and 0 bases from J, leaving 7 bases between. Germline assignment: CDR1 SGHTA and CDR2 FQGTGA.